Below, 25 T cell receptor beta chains from the same sample are listed, as sequenced in a study of cytomegalovirus exposure and HLA in healthy donors. The study ran its PCR with 60 Vbeta and 13 Jbeta primers. Generated by immunoSEQ multiplex PCR, the TCRdb table keeps only in-frame clones and is missing some. The top ten clones hold 1.5% to 2% of a sample with 150,000 to 200,000 clones, approximately 80% of them seen once. Material for sequencing was PBMCs. Source of these receptors: a woman under 30 in good health and CMV-seronegative.

This clone was counted between two and nine times. This sequence joins TRBV5-1 and TRBJ2-3, with 15 bases aligning to TRBD2. This CDR3 has 24 amino acids. CDR1 is SGHRS and CDR2 is YFSETQ in the germline V gene. Trimming cost V 5 bases and J 3 bases; bases outside gene matches: 28. The CDR3 loop reads CASRPTPPGQTGLAGGPWTDTQYF. The DNA for the CDR3 is TGCGCCAGCAGACCCACCCCCCCCGGACAGACCGGACTAGCGGGAGGGCCCTGGACAGATACGCAGTATTTT. The variable domain in full, with the rest retrieved from reference TRBV5-1 and TRBJ2-3, is KAGVTQTPRYLIKTRGQQVTLSCSPISGHRSVSWYQQTPGQGLQFLFEYFSETQRNKGNFPGRFSGRQFSNSRSEMNVSTLELGDSALYLCASRPTPPGQTGLAGGPWTDTQYFGPGTRLTVL.

The gene calls are TRBV7-9 and TRBJ2-1; 10 nucleotides line up with TRBD1. The germline gives CDR1 SEHNR, CDR2 FQNEAQ (reference sequence). With V trimmed by 5 bases and J by 10 bases, 17 bases remained unmatched. This CDR3 is built from 17 residues. The CDR3 nucleotides read TGTGCCAGCAGCCCAACAGAAGAGTCGACAGGGGGCCGGGAGCAGTTCTTC. Its translation: CASSPTEESTGGREQFF. Based on the CDR3 plus reference TRBV7-9 and TRBJ2-1, the full variable domain is DTGVSQNPRHKITKRGQNVTFRCDPISEHNRLYWYRQTLGQGPEFLTYFQNEAQLEKSRLLSDRFSAERPKGSFSTLEIQRTEQGDSAMYLCASSPTEESTGGREQFFGPGTRLTVL.

This clone turned up a few times. The chain employs TRBV27 and TRBJ1-1; D uncertain. CDR1 and CDR2 from the germline V gene are MNHEY and SMNVEV (reference sequence). Trimming stripped 8 bases from V and 8 bases from J, with 18 bases between. This CDR3 spans 13 amino acids. This CDR3 reads CASYPSRGREAFF. The CDR3 nucleotides are TGTGCCAGCTACCCGTCCCGGGGAAGGGAAGCTTTCTTT.

The chain employs TRBV5-6 and TRBJ2-4, with TRBD1 identical over 8 bases. V gave up 0 bases and J gave up 7 bases; unmatched junction bases: 9. The V gene's germline CDR1 is SGHDT and CDR2 YYEEEE. The CDR3 spans 16 residues. CDR3 bases: TGTGCCAGCAGCTTGGGCGGTGACAGGGGTATGAACATTCAGTACTTC. Protein product: CASSLGGDRGMNIQYF.

The V and J genes are TRBV28 and TRBJ2-5, with TRBD2 matching 12 bases. Germline CDR1 and CDR2: MDHEN and SYDVKM. The length of the CDR3 is 17 residues. Trimming took 6 bases from V and 2 from J; bases not matched to a gene: 10. In DNA, the CDR3 is TGTGCCAGCAGAGGCCTAGCGGGAGGGGGGGGTCAAGAGACCCAGTACTTC. Translating it yields CASRGLAGGGGQETQYF.

The CDR3 here is CASSSGTGFSPLHF. The CDR3 DNA follows: TGTGCCAGCAGTTCCGGGACAGGGTTTTCACCCCTCCACTTT. V gene TRBV6-5 combines with J gene TRBJ1-6; TRBD1 aligns across 9 bases. The V and J ends lost 4 bases and 9 bases, in that order; junction bases with no gene match: 4. The CDR3 runs to 14 residues. CDR1 and CDR2 (germline): MNHEY, SVGAGI.

V usage is TRBV6-5 and J usage is TRBJ2-1; 8 bases align to TRBD2. This CDR3 has 15 amino acids. Germline V gene lookup returns CDR1 MNHEY and CDR2 SVGAGI. J gave up 8 bases and V 7 bases, and 13 bases lay outside the gene matches. CDR3 in DNA: TGTGCCAGCAAATGGTCAAGCGGGAGTCGAGATGAGCAGTTCTTC. This sequence encodes CASKWSSGSRDEQFF.

V gene TRBV19 combines with J gene TRBJ2-7; 8 bases are a match to TRBD1. CDR3 size: 13 residues. In germline, CDR1 is LNHDA, CDR2 SQIVND (reference sequence). Trimming removed 6 bases from V and 5 bases from J; junction bases left unmatched: 6. CDR3 sequence (DNA): TGTGCCAGTAGATCGGACAGGGACCACGAGCAGTACTTC. This codes for CASRSDRDHEQYF.

This clone has more than one count but fewer than ten. The sample holds other DNA sequences that translate to the same CDR3. The chain joins TRBV28 to TRBJ2-6; TRBD2 is a possible D gene (5 bases). The germline CDR1 and CDR2 sequences are MDHEN and SYDVKM. The V and J ends lost 2 bases and 1 base respectively, with 6 bases between them. CDR3 length: 15 amino acids. The CDR3 DNA reads TGTGCCAGCAGTTTAGGAGGTTCTGGGGCCAACGTCCTGACTTTC. Its translation: CASSLGGSGANVLTF. Filled out from reference TRBV28 and TRBJ2-6, the complete variable domain reads DVKVTQSSRYLVKRTGEKVFLECVQDMDHENMFWYRQDPGLGLRLIYFSYDVKMKEKGDIPEGYSVSREKKERFSLILESASTNQTSMYLCASSLGGSGANVLTFGAGSRLTVL.

This chain connects TRBV11-3 to TRBJ2-6; 8 positions agree with TRBD1. CDR1 is SGHNT, CDR2 YENEEA, per germline. The junction had 12 bases not matched to a gene; V was cut back by 0 bases and J by 2 bases. This CDR3 comprises 20 residues. CDR3 residues: CASSLDLVTGVSAGANVLTF. The DNA of the CDR3 is TGTGCCAGCAGCTTAGATCTGGTGACAGGGGTTTCGGCTGGGGCCAACGTCCTGACTTTC. Full variable domain (outside the CDR3, taken from reference TRBV11-3 and TRBJ2-6): EAGVVQSPRYKIIEKKQPVAFWCNPISGHNTLYWYLQNLGQGPELLIRYENEEAVDDSQLPKDRFSAERLKGVDSTLKIQPAELGDSAVYLCASSLDLVTGVSAGANVLTFGAGSRLTVL.

V is TRBV23-1 and J is TRBJ2-7, with a tentative D call TRBD1 (7 bases). TRBV23-1 is placed among ORFs of uncertain function. The CDR3 runs 14 residues. The germline V and J ends were trimmed by 2 bases and 4 bases, with 12 bases remaining between them. In DNA form, the CDR3 reads TGCGCCAGCAGTCAACGGGACAGCGGGTACGAGCAGTACGTC. This encodes CASSQRDSGYEQYV.

The chain combines TRBV10-1 with TRBJ1-1, with D possibly TRBD1 on 6 matching bases. Germline values: CDR1 WNHNN, CDR2 SYGVQD (reference sequence). V was shortened by 4 bases and J by 2 bases, with 8 bases between the two germline ends. The CDR3 extends over 13 amino acids. CDR3 sequence: CASSADRNTEAFF. The CDR3 coding sequence is TGCGCCAGCAGTGCGGACAGAAACACTGAAGCTTTCTTT.

The chain joins TRBV7-6 to TRBJ2-7; 9 bases are shared with TRBD1. Germline CDR1 is SGHVS and CDR2 is FNYEAQ. This CDR3 is built from 13 residues. With V trimmed by 3 bases and J by 3 bases, 0 bases remained unmatched. The CDR3 DNA is TGTGCCAGCAGCTTGGACAGGGGCTACGAGCAGTACGTC. Translated: CASSLDRGYEQYV.

CDR3: CASSYSYPSENNEQFF. The CDR3 DNA reads as TGTGCCAGCAGTTACTCGTATCCTAGCGAGAACAATGAGCAGTTCTTC. V gene TRBV6-5 combines with J gene TRBJ2-1; D possibly corresponds to TRBD2 (6 bases). The CDR3 consists of 16 residues. The V gene's germline CDR1 is MNHEY and CDR2 SVGAGI. Trimming took 0 bases from V and 5 from J, leaving 14 bases between them.

This chain joins TRBV27 and TRBJ1-6, with D hard to call. Between the trimmed V and J ends, which lost 2 bases and 7 bases, there was a span of 12 bases. Germline CDR1 reads MNHEY; CDR2 reads SMNVEV (reference sequence). This CDR3 has 15 residues. In nucleotides, the CDR3 is TGTGCCAGCAGTTTAAGGCCTGGCGGGAATTCACCCCTCCACTTT. Translation gives CASSLRPGGNSPLHF.

The chain is built from TRBV28 and TRBJ2-7; TRBD2 agrees at 9 bases. CDR1 and CDR2 from the germline V gene are MDHEN and SYDVKM. V was pared by 3 bases and J by 7 bases, with 7 bases of the junction left unmatched. The CDR3 sequence is 14 residues long. The CDR3: CASSLGSGSREQYV. The CDR3, as DNA: TGTGCCAGCAGTTTGGGTAGCGGGAGCAGGGAGCAGTACGTC.

The V call is TRBV5-1, the J call TRBJ1-2, with 8 nucleotides matching TRBD1. The J segment lost 6 bases and the V segment lost 7 bases, leaving 14 bases of the junction unmatched. CDR1 is SGHRS, CDR2 YFSETQ, per germline. This CDR3 is built from 15 residues. The chain's CDR3 is CASRPGDRLVDGYTF. Here the CDR3 DNA reads TGCGCCAGCCGCCCCGGGGACAGGTTAGTCGATGGCTACACCTTC.

This clone was picked up one time. The rearrangement uses TRBV18 and TRBJ1-5, with D uncertain. Trimming pared 1 base from V and 0 bases from J, leaving 13 bases between. The germline gives CDR1 KGHSH, CDR2 LQKENI. The CDR3 runs 17 residues. This CDR3 is CASSPREGRNSNQPQHF. CDR3 DNA sequence: TGTGCCAGCTCACCACGGGAGGGCAGGAATAGCAATCAGCCCCAGCATTTT.

This chain connects TRBV28 to TRBJ2-7; a possible D gene is TRBD2 (6 bases). CDR3 size: 13 residues. V shed 9 bases and J shed 3 bases, with 15 bases lying between them. The germline gives CDR1 MDHEN, CDR2 SYDVKM. The CDR3 bases are TGTGCCAGTATAGGAGGGGTATACTACGAGCAGTACTTC. This codes for CASIGGVYYEQYF.

This clone was seen more than once but under ten times. The rearrangement links TRBV4-1 to TRBJ2-7; D gene uncertain. CDR1 and CDR2 (germline): MGHRA, YSYEKL. CDR3 size: 16 residues. Trimming cost V 0 bases and J 0 bases, with 12 bases left between them. DNA of the CDR3: TGCGCCAGCAGCCAAGAGCTGGGCTTGAGCTCCTACGAGCAGTACGTC. Its translation: CASSQELGLSSYEQYV.

The chain combines TRBV18 with TRBJ1-1, with 7 bases matching TRBD1. Trimming removed 2 bases from V and 1 base from J; junction bases left unmatched: 13. This CDR3 spans 18 amino acids. Germline CDR1 KGHSH, CDR2 LQKENI. The CDR3 DNA is TGTGCCAGCTCACCAAATCTCCAGAGACAGGGCCCGAACACTGAAGCTTTCTTT. It codes for CASSPNLQRQGPNTEAFF.

This clone was counted a single time. The chain's CDR3 is CASSLGGQGNGYTF. In DNA form, the CDR3 reads TGTGCCAGCAGCTTGGGAGGGCAGGGGAATGGCTACACCTTC. The chain employs TRBV5-6 and TRBJ1-2, with D possibly being TRBD1 (6 bases). The CDR3 is made up of 14 amino acids. Looked up from germline, CDR1 is SGHDT and CDR2 is YYEEEE. V lost 0 bases to trimming and J lost 6 bases, with 12 bases between them.

On this clone: One end of the junction varies from germline; a read error may be responsible. V is TRBV2 and J is TRBJ1-6, with 7 nucleotides matching TRBD1. This CDR3 contains 13 residues. The germline V gene has CDR1 SNHLY and CDR2 FYNNEI. The CDR3 sequence is CASSGVPGQRNYF. CDR3 sequence (DNA): TGTGCCAGCAGCGGAGTTCCGGGACAGCGAAATTACTTT.

The chain couples TRBV30 to TRBJ1-3, with TRBD1 as a possible D gene (5 bases). The CDR3 runs to 13 residues. The germline V and J ends were trimmed by 0 bases and 5 bases, with 8 bases remaining between them. Germline V gene sequence: CDR1 GTSNPN, CDR2 SVGIG (reference sequence). CDR3 amino acids: CAWSVGARNTIYF. For the CDR3, the DNA is TGTGCCTGGAGTGTAGGGGCACGAAACACCATATATTTT.

The chain combines TRBV28 with TRBJ2-5; 7 bases map to TRBD1. The CDR3 is made up of 15 amino acids. The junction had 9 bases not matched to a gene; V was cut back by 6 bases and J by 2 bases. Germline V CDR1 and CDR2: MDHEN, SYDVKM. CDR3 DNA sequence: TGTGCCAGCAGCGCGAGGGGGCGCGGGCAAGAGACCCAGTACTTC. Its protein is CASSARGRGQETQYF.